This is a list of T cell receptor beta chains from one sample in a study of blood T cells in healthy people across ages. TCRdb analysed the 5' RACE reads with MiXCR anew, one entry per CDR3 protein. The sample yields some 940,000 distinct CDR3 sequences, under 35% seen once. These data were likewise used in another study, on T cells of mothers and their children.

Sequenced material: blood. The receptors were gathered from a woman aged 40 to 50 in good health. The CDR3 runs from the conserved cysteine through the conserved F or W. The D gene is left open where the match is weak. Size is omitted from some rows. Given values are once, few, many or a class for expanded clones.

CDR3: CSAFLNYGYTF; DNA: TGCAGCGCGTTCCTTAACTATGGCTACACCTTC; D: -; V: TRBV29-1; size: few; J: TRBJ1-2
CDR3: CAISDPPGTGSMGEQYF; DNA: TGTGCCATCAGTGATCCCCCCGGGACAGGGTCTATGGGGGAGCAGTACTTC; D: TRBD1; V: TRBV10-3; size: many; J: TRBJ2-7
CDR3: CASSLEGQGPYEQYF; DNA: TGCGCCAGCAGCTTGGAGGGACAGGGCCCCTACGAGCAGTACTTC; D: TRBD1; V: TRBV5-1; size: many; J: TRBJ2-7
CDR3: CASSFSGADTQYF; DNA: TGTGCCAGCAGCTTTTCAGGGGCAGATACGCAGTATTTT; D: -; V: TRBV7-9; size: -; J: TRBJ2-3
CDR3: CSAREATDSYEQYF; DNA: TGCAGTGCTAGAGAAGCGACGGACTCCTACGAGCAGTACTTC; D: -; V: TRBV20-1; size: -; J: TRBJ2-7
CDR3: CSATKRTGVNEQFF; DNA: TGCAGTGCCACAAAACGGACAGGGGTCAATGAGCAGTTCTTC; D: TRBD1; V: TRBV20-1; size: few; J: TRBJ2-1
CDR3: CASSQGRTMNTEAFF; DNA: TGTGCCAGCAGCCAAGGTCGCACTATGAACACTGAAGCTTTCTTT; D: -; V: TRBV4-2; size: few; J: TRBJ1-1
CDR3: CASSLTGGFRNTIYF; DNA: TGTGCCAGCAGTCTTACAGGGGGATTTCGAAACACCATATATTTT; D: TRBD1; V: TRBV12-3/TRBV12-4; size: many; J: TRBJ1-3
CDR3: CASSQGPGGTTDTQYF; DNA: TGCGCCAGCAGCCAAGGCCCAGGGGGAACCACAGATACGCAGTATTTT; D: TRBD1; V: TRBV4-1; size: few; J: TRBJ2-3
CDR3: CASSVGAWQYF; DNA: TGTGCCAGCAGCGTAGGTGCGTGGCAGTATTTT; D: -; V: TRBV9; size: -; J: TRBJ2-3
CDR3: CASEAGNYNEQFF; DNA: TGTGCCAGCGAGGCGGGGAACTACAATGAGCAGTTCTTC; D: -; V: TRBV6-6; size: -; J: TRBJ2-1
CDR3: CASSSQGQGSHEQFF; DNA: TGTGCCAGCAGTTCGCAGGGACAGGGATCCCATGAGCAGTTCTTC; D: TRBD1; V: TRBV12-3/TRBV12-4; size: many; J: TRBJ2-1
CDR3: CASSPRGGQGLYGYTF; DNA: TGTGCCAGCAGTCCCCGAGGGGGGCAGGGACTCTATGGCTACACCTTC; D: -; V: TRBV12-3/TRBV12-4; size: -; J: TRBJ1-2